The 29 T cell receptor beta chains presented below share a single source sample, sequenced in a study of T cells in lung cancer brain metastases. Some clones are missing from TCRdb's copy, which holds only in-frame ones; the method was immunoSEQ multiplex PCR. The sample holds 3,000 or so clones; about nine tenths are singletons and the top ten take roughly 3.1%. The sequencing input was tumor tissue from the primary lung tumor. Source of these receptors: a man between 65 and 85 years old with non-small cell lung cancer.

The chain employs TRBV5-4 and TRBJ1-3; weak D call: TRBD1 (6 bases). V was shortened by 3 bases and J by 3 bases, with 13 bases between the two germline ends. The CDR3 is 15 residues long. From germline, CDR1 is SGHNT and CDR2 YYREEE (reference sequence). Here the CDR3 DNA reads TGTGCCAGCAGCTCAGGGGCGTTCGATGGAAACACCATATATTTT. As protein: CASSSGAFDGNTIYF.

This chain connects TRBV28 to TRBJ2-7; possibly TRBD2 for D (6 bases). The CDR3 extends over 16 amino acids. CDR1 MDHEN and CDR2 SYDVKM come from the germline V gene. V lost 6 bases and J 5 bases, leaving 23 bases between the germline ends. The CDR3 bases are TGTGCCAGCAGCATGAGGGAGGCGGGATGGGTGGACGAGCAGTACTTC. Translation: CASSMREAGWVDEQYF.

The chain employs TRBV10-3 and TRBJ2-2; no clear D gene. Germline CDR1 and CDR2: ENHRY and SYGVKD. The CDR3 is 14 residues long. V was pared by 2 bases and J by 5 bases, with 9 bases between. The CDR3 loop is CAISEQVRTGELFF. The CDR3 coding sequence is TGTGCCATCAGTGAGCAGGTTAGGACCGGGGAGCTGTTTTTT.

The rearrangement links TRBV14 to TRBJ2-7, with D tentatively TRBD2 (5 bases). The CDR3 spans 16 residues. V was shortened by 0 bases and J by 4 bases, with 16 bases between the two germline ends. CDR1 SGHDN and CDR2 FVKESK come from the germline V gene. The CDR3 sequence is CASSQESSARRYEQYF. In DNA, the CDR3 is TGTGCCAGCAGCCAAGAATCTTCGGCCCGGAGGTACGAGCAGTACTTC.

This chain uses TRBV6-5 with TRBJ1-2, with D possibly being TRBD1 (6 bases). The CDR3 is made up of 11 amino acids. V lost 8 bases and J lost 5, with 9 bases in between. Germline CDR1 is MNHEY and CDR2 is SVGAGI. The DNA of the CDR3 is TGTGCCAGCGGGACATCTTATGGCTACACCTTC. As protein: CASGTSYGYTF.

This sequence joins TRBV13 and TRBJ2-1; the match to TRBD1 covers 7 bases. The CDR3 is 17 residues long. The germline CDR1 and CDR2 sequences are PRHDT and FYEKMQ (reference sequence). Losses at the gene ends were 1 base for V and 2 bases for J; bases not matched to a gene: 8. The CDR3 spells CASSLELTGSTYNEQFF. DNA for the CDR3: TGTGCCAGCAGCTTAGAGCTGACAGGGTCAACCTACAATGAGCAGTTCTTC.

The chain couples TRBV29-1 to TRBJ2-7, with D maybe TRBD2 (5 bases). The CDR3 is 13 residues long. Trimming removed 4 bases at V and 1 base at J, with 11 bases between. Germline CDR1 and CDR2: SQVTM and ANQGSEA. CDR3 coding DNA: TGCAGCGTTGCATTCCTAGCTTCCTACGAGCAGTACTTC. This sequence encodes CSVAFLASYEQYF.

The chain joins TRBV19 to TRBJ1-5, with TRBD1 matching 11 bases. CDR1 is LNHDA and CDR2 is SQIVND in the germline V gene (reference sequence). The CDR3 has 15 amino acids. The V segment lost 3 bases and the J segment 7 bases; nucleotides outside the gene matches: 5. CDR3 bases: TGTGCCAGTAGTATTCGGGGACAGGGGGGGCAGCCCCAGCATTTT. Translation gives CASSIRGQGGQPQHF.

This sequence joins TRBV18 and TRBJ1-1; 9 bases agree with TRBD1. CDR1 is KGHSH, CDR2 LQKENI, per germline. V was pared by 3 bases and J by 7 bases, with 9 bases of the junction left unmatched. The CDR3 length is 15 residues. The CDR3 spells CASSPPGQGGNEAFF. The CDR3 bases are TGTGCCAGCTCACCTCCGGGACAGGGAGGGAATGAAGCTTTCTTT.

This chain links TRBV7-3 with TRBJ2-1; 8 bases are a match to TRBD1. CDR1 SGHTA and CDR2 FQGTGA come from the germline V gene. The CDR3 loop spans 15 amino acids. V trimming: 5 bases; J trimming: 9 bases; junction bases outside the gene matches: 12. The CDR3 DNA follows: TGTGCCAGCAGCCGGGACAGGACTCACTGGGGTGAGCAGTTCTTC. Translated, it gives CASSRDRTHWGEQFF.

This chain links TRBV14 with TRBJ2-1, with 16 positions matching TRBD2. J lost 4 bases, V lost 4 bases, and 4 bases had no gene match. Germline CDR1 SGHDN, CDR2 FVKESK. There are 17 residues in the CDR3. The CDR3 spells CASSRGTSGRVYNEQFF. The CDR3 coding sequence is TGTGCCAGCAGCCGAGGGACTAGCGGGAGGGTTTACAATGAGCAGTTCTTC.

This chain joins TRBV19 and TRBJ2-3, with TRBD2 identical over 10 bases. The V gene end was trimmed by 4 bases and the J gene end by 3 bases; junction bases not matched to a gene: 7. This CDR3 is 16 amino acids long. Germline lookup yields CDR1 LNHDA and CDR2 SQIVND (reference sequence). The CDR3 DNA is TGTGCCAGTAGTACCCTAGCGGGAGACGGGACAGATACGCAGTATTTT. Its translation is CASSTLAGDGTDTQYF.

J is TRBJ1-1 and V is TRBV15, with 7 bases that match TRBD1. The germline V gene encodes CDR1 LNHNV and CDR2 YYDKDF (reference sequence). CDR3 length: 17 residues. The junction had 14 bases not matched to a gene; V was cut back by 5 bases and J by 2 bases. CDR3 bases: TGTGCCACCAGCGAACCCAGACAGGGATTGGGAAACACTGAAGCTTTCTTT. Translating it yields CATSEPRQGLGNTEAFF.

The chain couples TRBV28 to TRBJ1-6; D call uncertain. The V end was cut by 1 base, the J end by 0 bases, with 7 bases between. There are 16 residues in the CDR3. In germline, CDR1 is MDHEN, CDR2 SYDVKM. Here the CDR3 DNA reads TGTGCCAGCAGTTTATATGGGAGCTCCTATAATTCACCCCTCCACTTT. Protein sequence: CASSLYGSSYNSPLHF.

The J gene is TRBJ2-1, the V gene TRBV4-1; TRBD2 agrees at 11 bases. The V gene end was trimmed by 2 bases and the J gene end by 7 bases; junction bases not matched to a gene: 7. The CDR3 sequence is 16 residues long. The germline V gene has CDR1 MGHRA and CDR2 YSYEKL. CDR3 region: CASSQPGLAAVNEQFF. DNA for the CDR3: TGCGCCAGCAGCCAACCGGGACTAGCGGCCGTAAATGAGCAGTTCTTC.

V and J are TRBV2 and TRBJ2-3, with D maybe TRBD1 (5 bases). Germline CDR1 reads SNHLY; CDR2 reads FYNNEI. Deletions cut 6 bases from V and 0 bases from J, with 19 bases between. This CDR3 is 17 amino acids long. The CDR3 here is CASRDDRGARSTDTQYF. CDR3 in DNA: TGTGCCAGCAGGGACGACAGAGGTGCCCGTAGCACAGATACGCAGTATTTT.

CDR3 loop: CASRGYRVWGELFF. The CDR3, as DNA: TGTGCCAGCAGGGGATACAGGGTCTGGGGGGAGCTGTTTTTT. V and J are TRBV6-1 and TRBJ2-2; maybe TRBD1 (6 bases). V shed 6 bases and J shed 8 bases, with 16 bases lying between them. CDR1 and CDR2 (germline): MNHNS, SASEGT. The CDR3 contains 14 residues.

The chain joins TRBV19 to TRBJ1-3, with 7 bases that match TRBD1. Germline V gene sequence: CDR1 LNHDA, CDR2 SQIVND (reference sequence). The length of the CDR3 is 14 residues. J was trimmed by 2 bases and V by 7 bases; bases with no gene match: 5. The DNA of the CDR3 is TGTGCCAGTACCCAAGGACAGGCTGGAAACACCATATATTTT. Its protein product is CASTQGQAGNTIYF.

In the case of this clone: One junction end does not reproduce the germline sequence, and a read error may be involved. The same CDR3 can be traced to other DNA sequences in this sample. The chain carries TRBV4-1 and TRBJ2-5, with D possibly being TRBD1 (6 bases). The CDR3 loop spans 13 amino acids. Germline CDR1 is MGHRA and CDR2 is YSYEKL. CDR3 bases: TGCGCCAGCAGCAGGGCAGGGGAAGAAACCCAGTACTTC. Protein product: CASSRAGEETQYF.

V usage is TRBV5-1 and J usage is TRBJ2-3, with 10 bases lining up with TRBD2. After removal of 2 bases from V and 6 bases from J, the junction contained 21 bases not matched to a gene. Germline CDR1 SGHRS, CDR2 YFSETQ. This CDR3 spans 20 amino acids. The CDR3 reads CASSFHLYPSGGHSVDTQYF. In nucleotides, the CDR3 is TGCGCCAGCAGCTTCCACCTCTACCCTAGCGGGGGACACTCCGTGGATACGCAGTATTTT. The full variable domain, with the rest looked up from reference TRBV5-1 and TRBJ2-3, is KAGVTQTPRYLIKTRGQQVTLSCSPISGHRSVSWYQQTPGQGLQFLFEYFSETQRNKGNFPGRFSGRQFSNSRSEMNVSTLELGDSALYLCASSFHLYPSGGHSVDTQYFGPGTRLTVL.

Here the CDR3 reads CASSSGQRDQPQHF. The CDR3 DNA follows: TGTGCCAGCAGCTCCGGACAGCGTGATCAGCCCCAGCATTTT. The chain employs TRBV7-8 and TRBJ1-5; D might be TRBD1 (6 bases). The CDR3 is 14 residues long. V was cut by 4 bases and J by 5 bases, with 12 bases left in between. The germline V gene has CDR1 SGHVS and CDR2 FQNEAQ.

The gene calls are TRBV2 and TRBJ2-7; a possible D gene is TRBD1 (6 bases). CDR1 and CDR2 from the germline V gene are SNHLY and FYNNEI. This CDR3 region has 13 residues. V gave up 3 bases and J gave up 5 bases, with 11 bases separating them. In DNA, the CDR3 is TGTGCCAGCAGTGAGCAGGGGATGAACGAGCAGTACTTC. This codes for CASSEQGMNEQYF.

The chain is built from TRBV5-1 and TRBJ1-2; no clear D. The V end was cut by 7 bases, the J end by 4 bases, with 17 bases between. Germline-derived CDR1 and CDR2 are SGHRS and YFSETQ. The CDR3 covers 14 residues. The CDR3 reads CASSKVRKTYGYTF. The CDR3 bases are TGCGCCAGCTCGAAGGTTCGAAAGACCTATGGCTACACCTTC.

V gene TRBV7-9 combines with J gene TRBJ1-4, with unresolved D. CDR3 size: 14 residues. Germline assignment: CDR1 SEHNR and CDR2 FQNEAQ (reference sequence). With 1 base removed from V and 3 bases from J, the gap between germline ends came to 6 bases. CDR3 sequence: CASSLGGANEKLFF. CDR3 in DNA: TGTGCCAGCAGCTTAGGGGGAGCTAATGAAAAACTGTTTTTT.

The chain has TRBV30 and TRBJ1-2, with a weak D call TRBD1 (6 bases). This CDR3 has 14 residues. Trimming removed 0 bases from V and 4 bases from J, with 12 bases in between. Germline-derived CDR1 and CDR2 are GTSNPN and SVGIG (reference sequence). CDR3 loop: CAWSVGGASYGYTF. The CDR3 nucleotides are TGTGCCTGGAGTGTGGGGGGCGCCAGCTATGGCTACACCTTC.

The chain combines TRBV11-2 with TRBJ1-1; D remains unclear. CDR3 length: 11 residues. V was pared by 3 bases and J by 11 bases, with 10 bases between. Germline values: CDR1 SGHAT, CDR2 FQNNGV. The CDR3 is CASSFRVGAFF. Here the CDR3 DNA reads TGTGCCAGCAGCTTTCGGGTCGGGGCTTTCTTT.

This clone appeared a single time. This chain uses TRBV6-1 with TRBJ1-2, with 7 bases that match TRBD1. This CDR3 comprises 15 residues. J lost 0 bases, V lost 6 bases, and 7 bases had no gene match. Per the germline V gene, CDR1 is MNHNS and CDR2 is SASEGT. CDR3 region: CASRVGQPANYGYTF. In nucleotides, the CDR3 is TGTGCCAGCAGGGTGGGACAGCCCGCTAACTATGGCTACACCTTC.

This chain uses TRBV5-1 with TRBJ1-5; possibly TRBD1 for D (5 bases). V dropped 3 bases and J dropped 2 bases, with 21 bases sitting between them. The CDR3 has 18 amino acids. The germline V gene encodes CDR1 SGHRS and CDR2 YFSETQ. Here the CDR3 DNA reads TGCGCCAGCAGCTACTTACCCTCCGACAGACTGGGCAATCAGCCCCAGCATTTT. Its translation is CASSYLPSDRLGNQPQHF.

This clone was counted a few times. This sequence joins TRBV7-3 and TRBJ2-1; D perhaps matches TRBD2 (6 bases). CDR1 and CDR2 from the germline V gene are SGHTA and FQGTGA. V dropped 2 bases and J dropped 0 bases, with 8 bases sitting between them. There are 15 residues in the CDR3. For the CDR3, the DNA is TGTGCCAGCAGCTTAGCGGGGAGCTCCTACAATGAGCAGTTCTTC. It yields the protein CASSLAGSSYNEQFF.